This T cell receptor (beta chain) comes out of a study of PD-1 blockade in classical Hodgkin lymphoma. Study-wide results and limits: CD4+ TCR diversity, unlike CD8+, climbed significantly by C4D1. With respect to the repertoire differences, their causes, possibly disease activity or prior therapy, remain undefined.

Exposure to brentuximab vedotin varied, and each patient had relapsed following autologous stem cell transplantation. Assay used: immunoSEQ multiplex PCR; TCRdb lists only in-frame clones, some missing. The table lists about 63,000 clones, approximately 90% of them singletons, with 5% to 6% in the top ten. On this clone itself: Its antigen is undetermined.

CDR1 and CDR2 (germline): MNHNS, SASEGT. V was pared by 6 bases and J by 3 bases, with 15 bases between. The CDR3 extends over 15 amino acids. The source material was peripheral blood mononuclear cells (PBMCs), sampled before the second cycle of nivolumab. The receptor's source is a human donor with classical Hodgkin lymphoma. This chain links TRBV6-1 with TRBJ1-5; D perhaps matches TRBD1 (5 bases). CDR3 nucleotides: TGTGCCAGCAGCCCCCAGGTGGGACCCAATCAGCCCCAGCATTTT. Translation: CASSPQVGPNQPQHF.